These 28 T cell receptor beta chains were all obtained from the same sample, sequenced in a study of control samples from healthy donors and cancer patients. Only in-frame clones appear in the TCRdb table, and some are missing; sequencing was by immunoSEQ multiplex PCR. The table lists roughly 90,000 clones, 85% to 90% of them singletons. The sequenced material came from PBMCs. All receptors derive from a woman between 45 and 65 years old with colorectal cancer.

This chain joins TRBV13 and TRBJ1-2, with a tentative D call TRBD1 (5 bases). V lost 9 bases and J 4 bases, leaving 12 bases between the germline ends. Germline V gives CDR1 PRHDT, CDR2 FYEKMQ (reference sequence). CDR3 size: 12 residues. CDR3 residues: CASNQGGYGYTF. Here the CDR3 DNA reads TGTGCCAGTAATCAGGGAGGCTATGGCTACACCTTC.

The V call is TRBV2, the J call TRBJ2-2; TRBD1 agrees at 7 bases. The V gene end was trimmed by 6 bases and the J gene end by 1 base; junction bases not matched to a gene: 2. CDR1 and CDR2 from the germline V gene are SNHLY and FYNNEI. The CDR3 contains 14 residues. The CDR3 DNA follows: TGTGCCAGCAGGCGACAGGGGAACACCGGGGAGCTGTTTTTT. Its protein is CASRRQGNTGELFF. Based on the CDR3 plus reference TRBV2 and TRBJ2-2, the full variable domain is EPEVTQTPSHQVTQMGQEVILRCVPISNHLYFYWYRQILGQKVEFLVSFYNNEISEKSEIFDDQFSVERPDGSNFTLKIRSTKLEDSAMYFCASRRQGNTGELFFGEGSRLTVL.

V gene TRBV9 combines with J gene TRBJ1-2; no firm D call. The CDR3 consists of 15 residues. CDR1 and CDR2 from the germline V gene are SGDLS and YYNGEE. V lost 7 bases to trimming and J lost 6 bases, with 22 bases between them. CDR3 in amino acids: CASGIDPLVLNGYTF. CDR3 DNA sequence: TGTGCCAGCGGAATTGACCCGCTCGTACTTAATGGCTACACCTTC. Based on the CDR3 plus reference TRBV9 and TRBJ1-2, the full variable domain is DSGVTQTPKHLITATGQRVTLRCSPRSGDLSVYWYQQSLDQGLQFLIQYYNGEERAKGNILERFSAQQFPDLHSELNLSSLELGDSALYFCASGIDPLVLNGYTFGSGTRLTVV.

This clone appeared once. The chain links TRBV11-3 to TRBJ2-1, with D perhaps matching TRBD2 (5 bases). Germline V gives CDR1 SGHNT, CDR2 YENEEA. CDR3 length: 17 residues. V lost 4 bases to trimming and J lost 6 bases, with 22 bases between them. CDR3 in DNA: TGTGCCAGCAGCTGTCCGGGTCTAACGGCGGGTCCCAATGAGCAGTTCTTC. Its protein is CASSCPGLTAGPNEQFF.

The genes are TRBV5-5 and TRBJ2-5; D ambiguous. Germline-derived CDR1 and CDR2 are SGHKS and YYEKEE (reference sequence). Between the trimmed V and J ends, which lost 0 bases and 1 base, there was a span of 10 bases. This CDR3 is built from 15 residues. CDR3 protein: CASSLEATPQETQYF. The DNA of the CDR3 is TGTGCCAGCAGCTTGGAGGCCACCCCCCAAGAGACCCAGTACTTC.

The chain links TRBV19 to TRBJ1-6; D may be TRBD1 (5 bases). Germline CDR1 and CDR2: LNHDA and SQIVND (reference sequence). The CDR3 length is 14 residues. Trimming stripped 7 bases from V and 6 bases from J, with 13 bases between. The CDR3: CASMGQAGNSPLHF. The CDR3 DNA reads TGTGCCAGTATGGGGCAGGCGGGTAATTCACCCCTCCACTTT. The full variable domain, its missing parts supplied by reference TRBV19 and TRBJ1-6, is DGGITQSPKYLFRKEGQNVTLSCEQNLNHDAMYWYRQDPGQGLRLIYYSQIVNDFQKGDIAEGYSVSREKKESFPLTVTSAQKNPTAFYLCASMGQAGNSPLHFGNGTRLTVT.

The chain recombines TRBV27 with TRBJ1-1; D unresolved. CDR1 and CDR2 from the germline V gene are MNHEY and SMNVEV (reference sequence). V dropped 3 bases and J dropped 1 base, with 9 bases sitting between them. The CDR3 consists of 14 residues. CDR3 in amino acids: CASSFGRENTEAFF. The CDR3 DNA sequence: TGTGCCAGCAGTTTCGGAAGGGAGAACACTGAAGCTTTCTTT.

A single count supports this clone. CDR3 sequence (DNA): TGCGCCAGCAGCTTGGAGGGAAGGTCGGAGACCCAGTACTTC. Translation gives CASSLEGRSETQYF. The chain carries TRBV5-1 and TRBJ2-5; D ambiguous. The germline CDR1 and CDR2 sequences are SGHRS and YFSETQ. The CDR3 covers 14 residues. The V and J ends lost 0 bases and 5 bases respectively, with 11 bases between them. The variable domain in full, with the rest retrieved from reference TRBV5-1 and TRBJ2-5, is KAGVTQTPRYLIKTRGQQVTLSCSPISGHRSVSWYQQTPGQGLQFLFEYFSETQRNKGNFPGRFSGRQFSNSRSEMNVSTLELGDSALYLCASSLEGRSETQYFGPGTRLLVL.

A word on this clone: Other DNA sequences in the same sample also yield this CDR3. The V and J genes are TRBV9 and TRBJ1-2; 8 nucleotides align to TRBD1. The junction had 8 bases not matched to a gene; V was cut back by 5 bases and J by 8 bases. CDR1 SGDLS and CDR2 YYNGEE come from the germline V gene. This CDR3 comprises 13 residues. The CDR3 nucleotides read TGTGCCAGCAGTCCCCAGGGGGCGGGGGGCTACACCTTC. Encoded protein: CASSPQGAGGYTF.

This clone was seen a handful of times. The rearrangement links TRBV15 to TRBJ1-1; 7 nucleotides agree with TRBD1. V trimming: 0 bases; J trimming: 4 bases; junction bases outside the gene matches: 8. Looked up from germline, CDR1 is LNHNV and CDR2 is YYDKDF (reference sequence). This CDR3 is built from 16 residues. The CDR3: CATSRDRPGGSTEAFF. CDR3 coding DNA: TGTGCCACCAGCAGAGATCGGCCAGGGGGTTCCACTGAAGCTTTCTTT.

The chain has TRBV6-2 or TRBV6-3 and TRBJ1-2; D might be TRBD1 (5 bases). The CDR3 is made up of 15 amino acids. Germline values: CDR1 MNHEY, CDR2 SVGEGT. Trimming stripped 6 bases from V and 3 bases from J, with 17 bases between. This chain's CDR3 is CASRYGAGADYGYTF. CDR3 DNA: TGTGCCAGCAGATACGGGGCCGGGGCAGACTATGGCTACACCTTC.

The chain carries TRBV7-8 and TRBJ2-5; D unclear. Looked up from germline, CDR1 is SGHVS and CDR2 is FQNEAQ. This CDR3 has 14 residues. V was clipped by 1 base and J by 0 bases, with 6 bases between them. Here the CDR3 DNA reads TGTGCCAGCAGCTTAGGGGCTAACCAAGAGACCCAGTACTTC. It yields the protein CASSLGANQETQYF.

The chain links TRBV4-1 to TRBJ2-1; no clear D. Germline V gives CDR1 MGHRA, CDR2 YSYEKL. This CDR3 is built from 13 residues. Trimming took off 4 bases at V and 8 bases at J, with 12 bases between the two ends. CDR3 amino acids: CASSPVGSDEQFF. CDR3 coding DNA: TGCGCCAGCAGCCCCGTGGGCAGCGATGAGCAGTTCTTC.

V is TRBV10-3 and J is TRBJ1-2, with TRBD1 identical over 8 bases. CDR3 length: 14 amino acids. With 6 bases clipped from V and 4 bases from J, the junction kept 7 bases outside the gene matches. In germline, CDR1 is ENHRY, CDR2 SYGVKD. CDR3 protein: CAISEQGESYGYTF. In DNA, the CDR3 is TGTGCCATCAGCGAACAGGGGGAAAGCTATGGCTACACCTTC.

The chain recombines TRBV5-8 with TRBJ2-3; 8 bases match TRBD2. Germline-derived CDR1 and CDR2 are SGHTS and YDEGEE. J gave up 3 bases and V 8 bases, and 5 bases lay outside the gene matches. This CDR3 has 13 amino acids. For the CDR3, the DNA is TGTGCCAGGGACGGGGGGGGAACAGATACGCAGTATTTT. It codes for CARDGGGTDTQYF.

The chain couples TRBV5-1 to TRBJ2-3; the match to TRBD2 covers 7 bases. Trimming removed 3 bases from V and 4 bases from J; junction bases left unmatched: 8. The CDR3 has 15 amino acids. The germline CDR1 and CDR2 sequences are SGHRS and YFSETQ. CDR3 sequence: CASSSGGWGADTQYF. In nucleotides, the CDR3 is TGCGCCAGCAGCTCCGGGGGGTGGGGAGCAGATACGCAGTATTTT.

The rearrangement uses TRBV2 and TRBJ1-4, with D unresolved. Germline CDR1 SNHLY, CDR2 FYNNEI. Trimming shortened V by 4 bases and J by 5 bases, and 8 bases separated the two germline ends. The CDR3 extends over 13 amino acids. The CDR3 region is CASSVLKNEKLFF. For the CDR3, the DNA is TGTGCCAGCAGTGTTTTAAAGAATGAAAAACTGTTTTTT.

The rearrangement joins TRBV15 to TRBJ2-1; the D call may be TRBD1 or TRBD2 (5 bases each). Germline-derived CDR1 and CDR2 are LNHNV and YYDKDF (reference sequence). The CDR3 loop spans 17 amino acids. With 5 bases removed from V and 0 bases from J, the gap between germline ends came to 17 bases. The CDR3 nucleotides are TGTGCCACCAGCGGAAGTACGGGGCCTAGCTCCTACAATGAGCAGTTCTTC. This gives the protein CATSGSTGPSSYNEQFF.

CDR3 in amino acids: CASSELGLSEQFF. DNA for the CDR3: TGCGCCAGCAGTGAGTTAGGACTGAGTGAGCAGTTCTTC. The J gene is TRBJ2-1, the V gene TRBV10-1; a possible D gene is TRBD2 (5 bases). V lost 1 base and J lost 9, with 10 bases in between. Germline V lookup: CDR1 WNHNN, CDR2 SYGVQD (reference sequence). CDR3 size: 13 residues.

Concerning this clone: Other DNA sequences in the sample encode the same CDR3. The chain links TRBV7-8 to TRBJ2-1; tentatively, D is TRBD1 or TRBD2 (5 bases each). Trimming shortened V by 1 base and J by 5 bases, and 12 bases separated the two germline ends. Germline CDR1 and CDR2: SGHVS and FQNEAQ. The CDR3 extends over 15 amino acids. CDR3 sequence: CASSLDSGTHNEQFF. CDR3 nucleotides: TGTGCCAGCAGCTTAGATTCCGGGACCCACAATGAGCAGTTCTTC.

The rearrangement links TRBV6-5 to TRBJ1-2, with 8 bases lining up with TRBD1. CDR1 MNHEY and CDR2 SVGAGI come from the germline V gene. The CDR3 consists of 14 residues. Trimming took 6 bases from V and 7 from J; bases not matched to a gene: 10. The CDR3 here is CASRGQGFLGGYTF. DNA for the CDR3: TGTGCCAGCAGAGGACAGGGATTTTTAGGTGGCTACACCTTC.

The V gene is TRBV28, the J gene TRBJ2-4, with D perhaps given as TRBD1 or TRBD2 (6 bases each). Between the trimmed V and J ends, which lost 2 bases and 11 bases, there was a span of 16 bases. CDR3 length: 14 amino acids. Germline CDR1 and CDR2: MDHEN and SYDVKM. The CDR3 is CASSLVGGGGLQYF. CDR3 nucleotides: TGTGCCAGCAGTTTAGTTGGAGGGGGAGGCCTTCAGTACTTC.

The V gene is TRBV4-3, the J gene TRBJ2-2, with D uncertain. Trimming removed 1 base at V and 4 bases at J, with 10 bases between. This CDR3 is 15 amino acids long. The germline CDR1 and CDR2 sequences are LGHNA and YSLEER. The CDR3 is CASSQATSGTGELFF. CDR3 in DNA: TGCGCCAGCAGCCAAGCCACGTCCGGCACCGGGGAGCTGTTTTTT.

The genes are TRBV4-1 and TRBJ1-6, with 7 bases aligning to TRBD1. Per the germline V gene, CDR1 is MGHRA and CDR2 is YSYEKL. With V trimmed by 3 bases and J by 8 bases, 10 bases remained unmatched. CDR3 length: 16 residues. CDR3 in amino acids: CASSHALGQLYSPLHF. As DNA, the CDR3 is TGCGCCAGCAGCCATGCCCTGGGACAGCTCTATTCACCCCTCCACTTT.

The genes are TRBV7-7 and TRBJ2-1; 9 bases are shared with TRBD1. This CDR3 spans 13 amino acids. Germline CDR1 reads SSHAT; CDR2 reads FNYEAQ (reference sequence). Germline trimming cut 4 bases from V and 9 bases from J; bases unmatched to any gene: 4. For the CDR3, the DNA is TGTGCCAGCAGCTCCACAGGGGGCGTTGAGCAGTTCTTC. Translation: CASSSTGGVEQFF.

V is TRBV24-1 and J is TRBJ1-1, with D unclear. This CDR3 has 13 residues. V gave up 5 bases and J gave up 4 bases, with 10 bases separating them. From germline, CDR1 is KGHDR and CDR2 SFDVKD. CDR3 amino acids: CATSGGHSTEAFF. In nucleotides, the CDR3 is TGTGCCACCAGTGGAGGGCACAGCACTGAAGCTTTCTTT.

This chain connects TRBV27 to TRBJ1-2, with 7 bases that match TRBD1. The CDR3 contains 14 residues. Germline V gene lookup returns CDR1 MNHEY and CDR2 SMNVEV (reference sequence). V lost 3 bases and J lost 5; bases outside the gene matches: 6. This chain's CDR3 is CASSFTPTGYGYTF. The CDR3 bases are TGTGCCAGCAGTTTTACCCCGACAGGGTATGGCTACACCTTC.

V gene TRBV28 combines with J gene TRBJ2-7; 8 positions match TRBD2. The CDR3 sequence is 14 residues long. The V gene's germline CDR1 is MDHEN and CDR2 SYDVKM. The V and J ends lost 2 bases and 3 bases, in that order; junction bases with no gene match: 3. The CDR3 sequence: CASSLAGGHYEQYV. The CDR3 DNA reads TGTGCCAGCAGTTTAGCGGGGGGCCACTACGAGCAGTACGTC.